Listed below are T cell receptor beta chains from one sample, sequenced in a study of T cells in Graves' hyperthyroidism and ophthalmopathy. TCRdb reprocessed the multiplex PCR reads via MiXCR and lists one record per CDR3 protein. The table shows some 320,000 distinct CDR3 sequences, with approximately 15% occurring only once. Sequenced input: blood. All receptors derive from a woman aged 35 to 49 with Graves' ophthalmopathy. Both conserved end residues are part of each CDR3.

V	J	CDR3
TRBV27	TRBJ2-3	CASSPDRGPDTQYF
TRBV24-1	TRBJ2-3	CATSGFVPGLHYTDTQYF
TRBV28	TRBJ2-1	CASSSQADRVRNEQFF
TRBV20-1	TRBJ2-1	CSANPREAFNEQFF
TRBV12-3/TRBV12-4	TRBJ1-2	CASSYLERLRLLPNYGYTF
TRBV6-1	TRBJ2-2	CASAVAGGRTGELFF
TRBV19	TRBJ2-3	CASSIGGFTDTQYF
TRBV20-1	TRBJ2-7	CSARSSHEQYF
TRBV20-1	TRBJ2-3	CSAPIKDTQYF
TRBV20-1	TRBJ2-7	CSARDQRGLYEQYF
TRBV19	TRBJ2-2	CASSIFGGNTGELFF